The entry that follows covers one TCR beta chain sequence. Its cognate antigen is unknown. TCRdb re-called the 5' RACE reads through MiXCR, storing one row per CDR3 protein. The sample records about 250,000 distinct CDR3 sequences, roughly a third being singletons. This sample is drawn from a study of CD8 T cells in ankylosing spondylitis. Whole-study findings and limits: Reactive arthritis synovial fluid and blood were previously reported to contain some motif variants. Disease-associated clones were CD8+ and fairly uncommon in peripheral blood.

V lost 4 bases and J 3 bases, leaving 14 bases between the germline ends. Germline lookup yields CDR1 SGHRS and CDR2 YFSETQ. CDR3 length: 14 residues. The chain links TRBV5-1 to TRBJ2-7; D is possibly TRBD2 (6 bases). Sequenced input: blood, either unsorted or a sorted T cell fraction (not recorded which). The TCR sequence derives from a male donor with ankylosing spondylitis or in good health (not recorded which). Here the CDR3 DNA reads TGCGCCAGCAGCCTCGCCGGGAGTGACTACGAGCAGTACTTC. This encodes CASSLAGSDYEQYF.